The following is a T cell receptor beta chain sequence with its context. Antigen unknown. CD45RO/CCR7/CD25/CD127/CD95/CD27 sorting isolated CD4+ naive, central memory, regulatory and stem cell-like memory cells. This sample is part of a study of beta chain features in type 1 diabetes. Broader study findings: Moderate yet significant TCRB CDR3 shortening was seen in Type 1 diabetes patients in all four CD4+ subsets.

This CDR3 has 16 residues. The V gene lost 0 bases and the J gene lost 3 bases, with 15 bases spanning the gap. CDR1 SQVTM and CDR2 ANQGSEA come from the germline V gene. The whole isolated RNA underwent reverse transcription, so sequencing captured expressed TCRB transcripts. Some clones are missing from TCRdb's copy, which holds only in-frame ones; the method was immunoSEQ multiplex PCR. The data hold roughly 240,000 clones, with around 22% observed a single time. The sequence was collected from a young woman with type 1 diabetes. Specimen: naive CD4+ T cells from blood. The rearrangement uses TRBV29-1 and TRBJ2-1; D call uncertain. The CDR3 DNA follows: TGCAGCGTTGAAGATCAAGTGGCTAGGAGCTACAATGAGCAGTTCTTC. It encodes CSVEDQVARSYNEQFF.